The clone carrying this T cell receptor (beta chain) showed up many times. Its cognate antigen is unknown. The sample belongs to a study of T cells in Graves' hyperthyroidism and ophthalmopathy. Study-level points and caveats: Blood samples included most of the expanded thyroid clonotypes exceeding 0.001.

Germline V CDR1 and CDR2: SEHNR, FQNEAQ (reference sequence). This CDR3 is built from 14 residues. Germline trimming cut 5 bases from V and 10 bases from J; bases unmatched to any gene: 6. RNA transcripts yielded amplified TCR beta CDR3 regions. The study used the HTBI primer set for a first-round RT-PCR of the TCR CDR3. Each CDR3 protein gets one entry after TCRdb re-called the multiplex PCR reads with MiXCR. The data contain hundreds of thousands of distinct CDR3 sequences, just under 45% of them singletons. This sequence originates from an adult man with Graves' disease, either hyperthyroidism or ophthalmopathy (not recorded which). Sequenced: peripheral blood or thyroid tissue (not recorded which). V and J are TRBV7-9 and TRBJ1-6; 9 bases agree with TRBD1. CDR3: CASSQTGGSSPLHF. The DNA for the CDR3 is TGTGCCAGCAGCCAGACAGGGGGTAGCTCACCCCTCCACTTT.